A single sample is the source of the 9 T cell receptor beta chains below, sequenced in a study of T cell repertoires in cytomegalovirus infection. TCRdb passed the reads through MiXCR, listing each CDR3 protein once. The profile shows approximately 700,000 distinct CDR3 sequences, 35% to 45% of them singletons. The sequenced sample was PBMCs. The receptors here all came from a human donor in good health (CMV status not recorded). Some clones in this sample may be carry-over from other donors' samples.

This clonotype occurred a few times. The rearrangement uses TRBV24-1 and TRBJ2-3, with 7 nucleotides matching TRBD1. CDR3 length equals 16 residues. Per the germline V gene, CDR1 is KGHDR and CDR2 is SFDVKD. The V and J ends lost 0 bases and 0 bases, in that order; junction bases with no gene match: 2. The chain's CDR3 is CATSDLSRGSTDTQYF. For the CDR3, the DNA is TGTGCCACCAGTGATTTGTCCAGGGGGAGCACAGATACGCAGTATTTT.

This chain uses TRBV27 with TRBJ1-5, with D hard to call. V was trimmed by 4 bases and J by 3 bases, leaving 7 bases between them. CDR1 is MNHEY, CDR2 SMNVEV, per germline (reference sequence). This CDR3 region has 13 residues. The CDR3 protein is CASSSVNNQPQHF. Written as DNA, the CDR3 is TGTGCCAGCAGTTCAGTTAACAATCAGCCCCAGCATTTT.

In DNA, the CDR3 is TGTGCCAGCAGTTCTCTAGCGGGGGGTCTCTCTGGCGAGCAGTACTTC. It yields the protein CASSSLAGGLSGEQYF. The chain combines TRBV6-5 with TRBJ2-7, with TRBD2 matching over 11 bases. Germline-derived CDR1 and CDR2 are MNHEY and SVGAGI. This CDR3 region has 16 residues. The trim removed 4 bases at V and 6 bases at J, leaving 11 bases unmatched.

The chain joins TRBV15 to TRBJ2-3; 10 bases line up with TRBD2. Per the germline V gene, CDR1 is LNHNV and CDR2 is YYDKDF (reference sequence). This CDR3 is built from 14 residues. V lost 11 bases and J lost 3; bases outside the gene matches: 8. Written as DNA, the CDR3 is TGTGCCTCCAAGGGACTAGCGAAAACAGATACGCAGTATTTT. Residues: CASKGLAKTDTQYF. Based on the CDR3 plus reference TRBV15 and TRBJ2-3, the full variable domain is DAMVIQNPRYQVTQFGKPVTLSCSQTLNHNVMYWYQQKSSQAPKLLFHYYDKDFNNEADTPDNFQSRRPNTSFCFLDIRSPGLGDTAMYLCASKGLAKTDTQYFGPGTRLTVL.

V is TRBV6-6 and J is TRBJ2-5, with D unresolved. The germline gives CDR1 MNHNY, CDR2 SVGAGI (reference sequence). Trimming removed 2 bases at V and 4 bases at J, with 17 bases between. CDR3 length: 16 residues. CDR3: CASSYSIRRKGETQYF. The CDR3 nucleotides read TGTGCCAGCAGTTACAGTATACGGCGAAAGGGAGAGACCCAGTACTTC.

The chain combines TRBV10-1 with TRBJ2-7; TRBD1 is a possible D gene (5 bases). The germline V gene encodes CDR1 WNHNN and CDR2 SYGVQD (reference sequence). This CDR3 has 14 amino acids. V was clipped by 3 bases and J by 1 base, with 10 bases between them. For the CDR3, the DNA is TGCGCCAGCAGTGACCACCGACAGTCCTACGAGCAGTACTTC. Protein sequence: CASSDHRQSYEQYF.

This clonotype was counted a few times. The rearrangement joins TRBV12-3 or TRBV12-4 to TRBJ1-1, with 9 bases aligning to TRBD1. CDR3 length equals 15 residues. The trim removed 7 bases at V and 1 base at J, leaving 7 bases unmatched. DNA for the CDR3: TGTGCCAGCAAGAGCGGACAGGGGAGGAACACTGAAGCTTTCTTT. Residues: CASKSGQGRNTEAFF.

This chain uses TRBV19 with TRBJ2-7; 10 bases fit TRBD1. V was pared by 8 bases and J by 3 bases, with 7 bases of the junction left unmatched. The CDR3 totals 14 residues. In germline, CDR1 is LNHDA, CDR2 SQIVND (reference sequence). The CDR3, as DNA: TGTGCCAGTGCTACCGGGACAGGGGACTACGAGCAGTACTTC. This gives the protein CASATGTGDYEQYF.

Ten or more counts support this clonotype. The chain employs TRBV12-3 or TRBV12-4 and TRBJ2-3; the match to TRBD2 covers 10 bases. Germline trimming cut 6 bases from V and 3 bases from J; bases unmatched to any gene: 3. The CDR3 sequence is 14 residues long. The CDR3 is CASRTSGATDTQYF. The CDR3 region has the DNA TGTGCCAGCAGAACTAGCGGGGCAACAGATACGCAGTATTTT.